The clone carrying this T cell receptor (beta chain) was seen repeatedly, ten times or more. The target antigen is unknown. A second about 6 to 12 cycle PCR used barcoded and J-beta primers. TCRdb itself ran the 5' RACE reads through MiXCR, one entry per CDR3 protein. The sample lists hundreds of thousands of distinct CDR3 sequences, 45% to 50% occurring once. This record comes from a study of blood T cells in healthy people across ages. The CDR3 contains 12 residues. J lost 13 bases, V lost 0 bases, and 3 bases had no gene match. Germline CDR1 reads SGHVS; CDR2 reads FNYEAQ. Study observations and caveats: Calculation of diversity from one million T cells yielded estimates considered to be underestimates.

The source is a woman in her sixties in good health. Source material: blood. V is TRBV7-6 and J is TRBJ2-1; 7 nucleotides match TRBD2. CDR3 region: CASSLAGGGQFF. The CDR3 coding sequence is TGTGCCAGCAGCTTAGCGGGGGGGGGTCAGTTCTTC.